The T cell receptor beta chain under discussion was sequenced for a study of cytomegalovirus exposure and HLA in healthy donors. V lost 5 bases, J lost 1 base, and 8 bases stayed unmatched. The CDR3 consists of 16 residues. The V gene's germline CDR1 is MNHEY and CDR2 SMNVEV (reference sequence). 13 Jbeta primers and 60 Vbeta primers were used for the PCR. Authors' analysis steps: In a later analysis, some 80 million unique TCR beta chains included roughly 11 million shared by two or more donors. TCRdb keeps only in-frame clones here, not all; method: immunoSEQ multiplex PCR. V and J calls and clone size are those listed in that table; D and trimming were worked out from the DNA. The data contain under 150,000 clones, 79% of them singletons.

V usage is TRBV27 and J usage is TRBJ2-5; 9 nucleotides align to TRBD2. Material: PBMCs. This TCR was recovered from a male donor in good health and CMV-seronegative. Here the CDR3 reads CASSPIAGEVQETQYF. DNA of the CDR3: TGTGCCAGCAGTCCGATAGCGGGGGAAGTCCAAGAGACCCAGTACTTC.